This is a list of T cell receptor beta chains from one sample in a study of blood T cells in healthy people across ages. Each CDR3 protein gets one entry after TCRdb re-called the 5' RACE reads with MiXCR. The sample shows about 1.8 million distinct CDR3 sequences, roughly 49% of them seen only once. The sequenced sample was blood. The receptor source for this set is a woman between 40 and 55 years old in good health. The CDR3 runs from the conserved cysteine through the conserved F or W. The D gene is left open where the match is weak. The size of a clone is reported for some rows only, either as once, few or many, or as a class for expanded clones.

.,TRBJ2-5,TRBV11-2,TRBD2,CASSWSGGQETQYF,TGTGCCAGCAGCTGGAGCGGGGGCCAAGAGACCCAGTACTTC
.,TRBJ1-2,TRBV4-2,.,CASSEELYPSLFYGYTF,TGTGCCAGCAGCGAAGAATTATACCCTAGCTTATTCTATGGCTACACCTTC
.,TRBJ2-7,TRBV27,TRBD1,CASSSGIFGTGSSGTYEQYF,TGTGCCAGCAGTTCAGGAATATTCGGGACAGGGAGTTCCGGGACCTACGAGCAGTACTTC
.,TRBJ1-2,TRBV29-1,.,CSVVTPPHGYTF,TGCAGCGTCGTGACACCTCCGCACGGCTACACCTTC
.,TRBJ2-7,TRBV2,.,CASMGGAGETQYF,TGTGCCAGCATGGGGGGCGCGGGAGAGACTCAGTACTTC
.,TRBJ2-3,TRBV7-2,.,CASSLVGAGIKRDTQYF,TGTGCCAGCAGCTTAGTGGGGGCAGGGATAAAAAGAGATACGCAGTATTTT
.,TRBJ2-7,TRBV9,TRBD2,CASSPKGTSGGRDDEQYF,TGTGCCAGCAGCCCTAAGGGAACTAGCGGGGGGCGGGACGACGAGCAGTACTTC
few,TRBJ2-6,TRBV19,.,CASSMGSQGSSGANVLTF,TGTGCCAGTAGTATGGGGTCACAGGGCTCCTCTGGGGCCAACGTCCTGACTTTC
few,TRBJ2-4,TRBV6-1,.,CASSSQVALAKNIQYF,TGTGCCAGCAGTTCACAGGTTGCACTAGCCAAAAACATTCAGTACTTC
few,TRBJ2-7,TRBV28,TRBD1,CASSSQRQGRSEQYF,TGTGCCAGCAGTTCTCAACGACAGGGAAGAAGTGAGCAGTACTTC
.,TRBJ1-4,TRBV2,.,CASEDGGKLFF,TGTGCCAGCGAGGACGGGGGAAAACTGTTTTTT
.,TRBJ2-1,TRBV28,.,CASSLRTLTPYNEQFF,TGTGCCAGCAGTTTAAGGACGCTGACCCCCTACAATGAGCAGTTCTTC
few,TRBJ2-5,TRBV12-3/TRBV12-4,TRBD1,CASSKNPGQGEGSETQYF,TGTGCCAGCAGTAAAAACCCGGGACAGGGAGAAGGCTCGGAGACCCAGTACTTC
.,TRBJ2-3,TRBV28,TRBD1,CASHRGDRDSDTQYF,TGTGCCAGCCATCGGGGGGACAGGGACTCAGATACGCAGTATTTT
.,TRBJ2-1,TRBV3-1,.,CASSYFRGGSTSNEQFF,TGTGCCAGCAGCTACTTTCGAGGGGGATCCACCTCCAATGAGCAGTTCTTC
.,TRBJ2-1,TRBV6-2/TRBV6-3,.,CASSYWGYEQFF,TGTGCCAGCAGTTACTGGGGTTATGAGCAGTTCTTC
.,TRBJ1-4,TRBV2,.,CASSEGTYEKLFF,TGTGCCAGCAGTGAAGGGACCTATGAAAAACTGTTTTTT
.,TRBJ1-2,TRBV7-9,TRBD1,CASSIDRAGGYTF,TGTGCCAGCAGCATAGACAGGGCTGGGGGCTACACCTTC
.,TRBJ2-1,TRBV12-3/TRBV12-4,TRBD2,CASRGLAGGREQFF,TGTGCCAGCAGGGGACTAGCGGGGGGGCGTGAGCAGTTCTTC
.,TRBJ2-1,TRBV7-9,TRBD1,CASTSGQGGIDEQFF,TGTGCCAGCACCTCTGGACAGGGGGGGATTGATGAGCAGTTCTTC
few,TRBJ2-7,TRBV4-1,TRBD1,CASSQGGQGVSYEQYF,TGCGCCAGCAGCCAAGGAGGACAGGGTGTATCCTACGAGCAGTACTTC
.,TRBJ1-2,TRBV5-8,TRBD1,CASSTWTGRNYGYTF,TGTGCCAGCAGCACCTGGACAGGTCGGAACTATGGCTACACCTTC
.,TRBJ2-7,TRBV20-1,.,CSARSGQRSSYEQYF,TGCAGTGCTAGGTCTGGACAGAGGAGCTCCTACGAGCAGTACTTC
.,TRBJ2-3,TRBV15,.,CATERGSNTDTQYF,TGTGCCACCGAGAGAGGGTCGAACACAGATACGCAGTATTTT
.,TRBJ1-1,TRBV29-1,TRBD1,CSAAGQGRAEAFF,TGCAGCGCCGCGGGACAGGGGAGGGCTGAAGCTTTCTTT
.,TRBJ2-1,TRBV18,.,CASSPREGPSVQFF,TGTGCCAGCTCACCACGCGAGGGTCCAAGTGTGCAGTTCTTC
.,TRBJ1-5,TRBV15,.,CAASRDNDRHNQPQHF,TGTGCCGCCAGCAGAGATAATGACCGCCACAATCAGCCCCAGCATTTT
few,TRBJ2-7,TRBV28,.,CASNKQGELYEQYF,TGTGCCAGTAACAAACAGGGAGAGCTTTACGAGCAGTACTTC
.,TRBJ2-5,TRBV7-2,.,CASSFAVGRQETQYF,TGTGCCAGCAGCTTCGCCGTCGGTAGGCAAGAGACCCAGTACTTC
.,TRBJ2-1,TRBV11-3,TRBD2,CASSLGVGGADEQFF,TGTGCCAGCAGCTTAGGTGTCGGGGGGGCGGATGAGCAGTTCTTC
few,TRBJ1-2,TRBV5-1,.,CASSQGTFYGYTF,TGCGCCAGCAGCCAAGGGACTTTCTATGGCTACACCTTC
.,TRBJ2-3,TRBV28,.,CASSLGMERYTQYF,TGTGCCAGCAGTTTGGGTATGGAGCGGTATACGCAGTATTTT
.,TRBJ2-3,TRBV29-1,.,CSVEAGVGQPTDTQYF,TGCAGCGTTGAAGCGGGGGTAGGGCAACCCACAGATACGCAGTATTTT
few,TRBJ1-6,TRBV4-3,.,CASSQSQGSWPPLHF,TGCGCCAGCAGCCAGTCCCAAGGTTCTTGGCCACCCCTCCACTTT
many,TRBJ1-2,TRBV7-2,.,CASSLDSVYGYTF,TGTGCCAGCAGCCTCGACAGTGTCTATGGCTACACCTTC
.,TRBJ2-2,TRBV20-1,TRBD2,CSARDESGGAYSTGELFF,TGCAGTGCTAGGGACGAGAGCGGGGGGGCTTATTCGACCGGGGAGCTGTTTTTT
.,TRBJ1-2,TRBV12-3/TRBV12-4,TRBD1,CASRDETGKGYTF,TGTGCCAGCAGAGACGAGACAGGGAAAGGCTACACCTTC
few,TRBJ2-3,TRBV20-1,TRBD2,CSAVSGGGTDTQYF,TGCAGTGCCGTTAGCGGGGGGGGCACAGATACGCAGTATTTT
few,TRBJ2-1,TRBV4-2,TRBD2,CASSQRGVSYNEQFF,TGTGCCAGCAGCCAGCGGGGGGTGTCCTACAATGAGCAGTTCTTC
.,TRBJ1-2,TRBV4-1,.,CTSSQGDSSGYGYTF,TGCACCAGCAGCCAAGGGGATAGTTCTGGGTATGGCTACACCTTC
.,TRBJ2-1,TRBV27,TRBD2,CASSAGASGGNEQFF,TGTGCCAGCAGTGCCGGGGCTAGCGGGGGGAATGAGCAGTTCTTC
few,TRBJ1-1,TRBV12-3/TRBV12-4,.,CASSFRLNTEAFF,TGTGCCAGCAGTTTTCGGTTGAACACTGAAGCTTTCTTT
many,TRBJ2-7,TRBV12-3/TRBV12-4,TRBD2,CASSEGTSYEQYF,TGTGCCAGCAGTGAGGGGACTAGCTACGAGCAGTACTTC
few,TRBJ2-6,TRBV6-5,.,CASSDPGANVLTF,TGTGCCAGCAGTGACCCTGGGGCCAACGTCCTGACTTTC
.,TRBJ1-2,TRBV4-2,TRBD1,CASSQAGTGDLMGGYTF,TGTGCCAGCAGCCAAGCTGGGACAGGGGATTTAATGGGCGGCTACACCTTC
few,TRBJ2-4,TRBV7-9,.,CASSTTGGRNIQYF,TGTGCCAGCAGCACGACGGGGGGCAGGAACATTCAGTACTTC
.,TRBJ2-7,TRBV29-1,.,CSVEGRQGGRDEQYF,TGCAGCGTTGAGGGTCGGCAGGGGGGGAGGGACGAGCAGTACTTC
.,TRBJ2-6,TRBV4-3,TRBD1,CASSHIMTGGYGANVLTF,TGCGCCAGCAGCCATATCATGACAGGGGGCTATGGGGCCAACGTCCTGACTTTC
once,TRBJ2-7,TRBV7-9,.,CASRTGHDSYEQYF,TGTGCCAGCAGAACGGGACACGACTCCTACGAGCAGTACTTC
few,TRBJ1-2,TRBV29-1,.,CSVAGGGYGYTF,TGCAGCGTTGCTGGGGGTGGCTATGGCTACACCTTC
.,TRBJ2-1,TRBV27,TRBD2,CASSRSTSGSYNEQFF,TGTGCCAGCAGTCGCTCGACTAGCGGCTCCTACAATGAGCAGTTCTTC
.,TRBJ2-7,TRBV7-8,.,CASSPRARDEQYF,TGTGCCAGCAGCCCCCGAGCTAGGGACGAGCAGTACTTC
.,TRBJ2-7,TRBV27,.,CASSRRARRDEQYF,TGTGCCAGCAGTAGAAGGGCCCGGCGTGACGAGCAGTACTTC
.,TRBJ1-1,TRBV5-1,.,CASTPLEQRNTEAFF,TGCGCCAGCACCCCGCTAGAGCAGCGGAACACTGAAGCTTTCTTT
.,TRBJ1-2,TRBV7-2,.,CASSPAGSYGYTF,TGTGCCAGCAGCCCCGCCGGAAGCTATGGCTACACCTTC